One sample yielded the 15 T cell receptor beta chains listed below, sequenced in a study of blood T cell repertoires in COVID-19. Here immunoSEQ multiplex PCR was the method, and the copy in TCRdb shows in-frame clones only, minus some. The sample holds 250,000 to 350,000 clones, approximately 90% seen once. Sequencing was done on a sample of peripheral blood. These receptors were obtained from a young man with acute or convalescent COVID-19.

The chain combines TRBV7-9 with TRBJ1-5; TRBD1 matches at 8 bases. The CDR3 runs 14 residues. With V trimmed by 4 bases and J by 4 bases, 3 bases remained unmatched. Germline CDR1 is SEHNR and CDR2 is FQNEAQ (reference sequence). In DNA form, the CDR3 reads TGTGCCAGCAGCTATACAGGGGGAAATCAGCCCCAGCATTTT. As protein: CASSYTGGNQPQHF.

V is TRBV5-1 and J is TRBJ1-6; 9 bases align to TRBD1. There are 15 residues in the CDR3. The trim removed 3 bases at V and 9 bases at J, leaving 7 bases unmatched. The V gene's germline CDR1 is SGHRS and CDR2 YFSETQ. The CDR3 loop is CASSSKGQGFSPLHF. CDR3 nucleotides: TGCGCCAGCAGCTCCAAGGGACAGGGTTTTTCACCCCTCCACTTT.

The chain joins TRBV9 to TRBJ2-7; 7 nucleotides line up with TRBD1. This CDR3 spans 14 amino acids. The ends lost 5 bases at V and 3 bases at J; junction bases unmatched: 8. The germline CDR1 and CDR2 sequences are SGDLS and YYNGEE. The CDR3 nucleotides are TGTGCCAGCAGTGCAACCGGGACAGTCTACGAGCAGTACTTC. Protein: CASSATGTVYEQYF.

The chain carries TRBV5-1 and TRBJ2-7, with 7 bases fitting TRBD1. The CDR3 loop spans 14 amino acids. With 4 bases clipped from V and 6 bases from J, the junction kept 10 bases outside the gene matches. Germline V gives CDR1 SGHRS, CDR2 YFSETQ. CDR3 bases: TGCGCCAGCAGCCGTAAAACAGGGGCGGGCGAGCAGTACTTC. The encoded protein is CASSRKTGAGEQYF. Using reference TRBV5-1 and TRBJ2-7 for the parts outside the CDR3, the full variable domain is KAGVTQTPRYLIKTRGQQVTLSCSPISGHRSVSWYQQTPGQGLQFLFEYFSETQRNKGNFPGRFSGRQFSNSRSEMNVSTLELGDSALYLCASSRKTGAGEQYFGPGTRLTVT.

This chain connects TRBV5-1 to TRBJ2-6; the match to TRBD1 covers 8 bases. CDR1 and CDR2 (germline): SGHRS, YFSETQ. The CDR3 has 15 amino acids. V dropped 5 bases and J dropped 4; count of bases not matched to a gene: 5. The CDR3, as DNA: TGCGCCAGCAGATTGACAGGGGACGGGGCCAACGTCCTGACTTTC. Protein sequence: CASRLTGDGANVLTF.

V is TRBV28 and J is TRBJ1-6, with 8 bases aligning to TRBD1. This CDR3 region has 15 residues. V trimming: 6 bases; J trimming: 3 bases; junction bases outside the gene matches: 4. Germline V gene data show CDR1 as MDHEN and CDR2 as SYDVKM. The DNA for the CDR3 is TGTGCCAGCAGACCCGGACAGGGCTATAATTCACCCCTCCACTTT. This translates into CASRPGQGYNSPLHF.

This clone was observed a single time. This sequence joins TRBV3-1 (or the pseudogene TRBV3-2) and TRBJ1-2; TRBD1 aligns across 9 bases. The junction had 9 bases not matched to a gene; V was cut back by 3 bases and J by 4 bases. Per the germline V gene, CDR1 is LGHDT and CDR2 is YNNKEL (reference sequence). This CDR3 region has 16 residues. CDR3 sequence: CASSHIRTGALYGYTF. DNA for the CDR3: TGTGCCAGCAGCCATATTAGGACAGGGGCACTCTATGGCTACACCTTC.

The chain links TRBV7-8 to TRBJ2-3; 9 bases match TRBD1. The germline CDR1 and CDR2 sequences are SGHVS and FQNEAQ. Germline trimming cut 3 bases from V and 1 base from J; bases unmatched to any gene: 2. There are 15 residues in the CDR3. The CDR3 nucleotides read TGTGCCAGCAGCTTCAACAGGGGGCGCACAGATACGCAGTATTTT. This sequence encodes CASSFNRGRTDTQYF. The whole variable domain, remainder taken from reference TRBV7-8 and TRBJ2-3, is GAGVSQSPRYKVAKRGQDVALRCDPISGHVSLFWYQQALGQGPEFLTYFQNEAQLDKSGLPSDRFFAERPEGSVSTLKIQRTQQEDSAVYLCASSFNRGRTDTQYFGPGTRLTVL.

This clone has just a few counts. This chain joins TRBV19 and TRBJ1-6; D remains unclear. V lost 6 bases, J lost 6 bases, and 18 bases lay in between. Looked up from germline, CDR1 is LNHDA and CDR2 is SQIVND (reference sequence). This CDR3 spans 16 amino acids. Here the CDR3 reads CASSSGRAVFNSPLHF. CDR3 nucleotide sequence: TGTGCCAGTAGCAGCGGCAGAGCGGTATTTAATTCACCCCTCCACTTT.

The chain employs TRBV25-1 and TRBJ2-5; no clear D gene. The CDR3 has 13 amino acids. The germline V and J ends were trimmed by 8 bases and 1 base, with 11 bases remaining between them. Germline CDR1 and CDR2: MGHDK and SYGVNS. CDR3: CASLNPGQETQYF. The DNA for the CDR3 is TGTGCCAGCCTCAACCCCGGCCAAGAGACCCAGTACTTC.

J is TRBJ2-5 and V is TRBV6-5; 8 nucleotides match TRBD2. The length of the CDR3 is 14 residues. J lost 2 bases, V lost 4 bases, and 3 bases had no gene match. CDR1 and CDR2 (germline): MNHEY, SVGAGI. CDR3 coding DNA: TGTGCCAGCAGTTCCAGCGGGGGACAAGAGACCCAGTACTTC. This sequence encodes CASSSSGGQETQYF.

This chain connects TRBV28 to TRBJ1-3, with a tentative D call TRBD1 (5 bases). The germline gives CDR1 MDHEN, CDR2 SYDVKM. V dropped 7 bases and J dropped 1 base, with 8 bases sitting between them. This CDR3 has 13 residues. CDR3 DNA: TGTGCCAGCAACTCAGGGTCTGGAAACACCATATATTTT. Translation gives CASNSGSGNTIYF.

The chain links TRBV9 to TRBJ2-7, with a tentative D call TRBD2 (5 bases). The CDR3 length is 16 residues. CDR1 SGDLS and CDR2 YYNGEE come from the germline V gene. V was cut by 0 bases and J by 3 bases, with 16 bases left in between. CDR3: CASSVGAAVEGYEQYF. CDR3 sequence (DNA): TGTGCCAGCAGCGTAGGGGCCGCGGTCGAGGGCTACGAGCAGTACTTC.

The chain combines TRBV7-3 with TRBJ1-1; D is unresolved. Germline-derived CDR1 and CDR2 are SGHTA and FQGTGA. The CDR3 loop spans 14 amino acids. V lost 4 bases to trimming and J lost 0 bases, with 9 bases between them. CDR3 in amino acids: CASSSAGLNTEAFF. CDR3 sequence (DNA): TGTGCCAGCAGCTCCGCGGGATTGAACACTGAAGCTTTCTTT.

This chain joins TRBV4-1 and TRBJ2-5; 7 nucleotides agree with TRBD2. The CDR3 sequence is 17 residues long. Germline CDR1 reads MGHRA; CDR2 reads YSYEKL. V gave up 0 bases and J gave up 6 bases; unmatched junction bases: 13. The CDR3 DNA reads TGCGCCAGCAGCCAAGAATACCAGCGGGGTCAGGACCAGACCCAGTACTTC. This gives the protein CASSQEYQRGQDQTQYF.